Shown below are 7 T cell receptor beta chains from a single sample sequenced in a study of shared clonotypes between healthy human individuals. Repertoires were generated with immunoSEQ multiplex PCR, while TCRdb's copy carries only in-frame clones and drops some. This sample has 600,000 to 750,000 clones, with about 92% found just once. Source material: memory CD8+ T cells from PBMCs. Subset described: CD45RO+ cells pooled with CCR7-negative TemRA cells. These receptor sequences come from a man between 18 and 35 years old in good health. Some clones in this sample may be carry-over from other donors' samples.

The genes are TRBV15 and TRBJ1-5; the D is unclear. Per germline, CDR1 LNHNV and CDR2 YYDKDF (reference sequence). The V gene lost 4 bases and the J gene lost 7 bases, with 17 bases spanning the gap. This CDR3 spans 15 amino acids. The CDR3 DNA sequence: TGTGCCACCAGCACCGAGCTGACCGTGAGGCAGCCCCAGCATTTT. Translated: CATSTELTVRQPQHF.

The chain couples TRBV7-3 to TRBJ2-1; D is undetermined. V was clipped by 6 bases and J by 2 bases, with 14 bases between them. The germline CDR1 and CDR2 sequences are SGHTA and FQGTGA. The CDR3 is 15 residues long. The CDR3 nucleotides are TGTGCCAGCAGTCCCCTTGCGGATCCCTACAATGAGCAGTTCTTC. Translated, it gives CASSPLADPYNEQFF.

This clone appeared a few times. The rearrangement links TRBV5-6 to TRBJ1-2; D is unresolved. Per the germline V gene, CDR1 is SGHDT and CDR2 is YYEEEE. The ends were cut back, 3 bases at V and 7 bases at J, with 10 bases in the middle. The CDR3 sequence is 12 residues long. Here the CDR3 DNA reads TGTGCCAGCAGCTGGCAGGAGGGTGGCTACACCTTC. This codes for CASSWQEGGYTF.

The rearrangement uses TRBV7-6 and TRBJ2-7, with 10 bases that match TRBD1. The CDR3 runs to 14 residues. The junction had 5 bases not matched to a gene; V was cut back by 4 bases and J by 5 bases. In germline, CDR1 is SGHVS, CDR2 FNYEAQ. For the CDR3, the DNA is TGTGCCAGCAGCTCGACAGGGGGCATCGACGAGCAGTACTTC. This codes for CASSSTGGIDEQYF. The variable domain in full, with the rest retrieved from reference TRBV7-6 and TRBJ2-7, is GAGVSQSPRYKVTKRGQDVALRCDPISGHVSLYWYRQALGQGPEFLTYFNYEAQQDKSGLPNDRFSAERPEGSISTLTIQRTEQRDSAMYRCASSSTGGIDEQYFGPGTRLTVT.

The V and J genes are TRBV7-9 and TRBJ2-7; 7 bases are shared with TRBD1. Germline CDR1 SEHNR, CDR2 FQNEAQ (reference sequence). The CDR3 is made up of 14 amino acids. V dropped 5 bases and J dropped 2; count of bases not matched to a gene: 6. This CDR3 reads CASSTGTVPYEQYF. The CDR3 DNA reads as TGTGCCAGCAGCACCGGGACAGTTCCCTACGAGCAGTACTTC.

This CDR3 is CAISDGQQQETQYF. Written as DNA, the CDR3 is TGTGCCATCAGTGATGGTCAGCAACAAGAGACCCAGTACTTC. The rearrangement joins TRBV10-3 to TRBJ2-5; D call uncertain. Trimming stripped 3 bases from V and 2 bases from J, with 10 bases between. Germline-derived CDR1 and CDR2 are ENHRY and SYGVKD. The CDR3 extends over 14 amino acids.

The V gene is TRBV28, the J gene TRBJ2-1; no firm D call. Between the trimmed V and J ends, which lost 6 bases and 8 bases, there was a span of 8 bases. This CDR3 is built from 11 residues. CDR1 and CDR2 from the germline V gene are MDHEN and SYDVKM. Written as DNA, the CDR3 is TGTGCCAGCAGCGATCCTTATGAGCAGTTCTTC. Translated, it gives CASSDPYEQFF.